This TCR beta chain is from a study of T cell responses to AZD1222 COVID-19 vaccine. Overall study findings and caveats: Clonal diversity was possibly underestimated; the donors were predominantly white British and more often female.

As for this clone: Its antigen is still unknown.

TCRdb's table, derived via immunoSEQ multiplex PCR, lists solely in-frame clones and lacks some. The sample includes over 120,000 clones, approximately 89% of them seen just once. The junction had 5 bases not matched to a gene; V was cut back by 2 bases and J by 4 bases. The CDR3 is made up of 15 amino acids. Germline CDR1 and CDR2: MNHEY and SVGEGT. This chain connects TRBV6-2 or TRBV6-3 to TRBJ1-1; TRBD1 matches at 9 bases. This clonotype was obtained from an adult who received the AZD1222 COVID-19 vaccine. This specimen consisted of peripheral blood, obtained 28 days after the second AZD1222 dose. The CDR3 DNA reads as TGTGCCAGCAGTTACCCACAGGGGGCCGGCACTGAAGCTTTCTTT. Translation: CASSYPQGAGTEAFF.